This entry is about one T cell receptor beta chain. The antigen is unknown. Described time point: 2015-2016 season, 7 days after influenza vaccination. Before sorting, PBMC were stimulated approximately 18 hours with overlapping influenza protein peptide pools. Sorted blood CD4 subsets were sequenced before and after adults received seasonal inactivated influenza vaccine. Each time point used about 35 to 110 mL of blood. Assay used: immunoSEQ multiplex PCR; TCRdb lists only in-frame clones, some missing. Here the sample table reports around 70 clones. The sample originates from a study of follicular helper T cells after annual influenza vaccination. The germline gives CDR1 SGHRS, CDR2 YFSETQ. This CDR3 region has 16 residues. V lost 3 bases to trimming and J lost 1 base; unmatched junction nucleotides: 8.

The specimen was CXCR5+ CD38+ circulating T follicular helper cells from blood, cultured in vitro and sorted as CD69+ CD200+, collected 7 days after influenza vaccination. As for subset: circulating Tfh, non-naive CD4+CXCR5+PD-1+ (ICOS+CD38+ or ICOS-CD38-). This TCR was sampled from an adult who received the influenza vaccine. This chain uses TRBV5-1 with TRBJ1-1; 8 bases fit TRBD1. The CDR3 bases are TGCGCCAGCAGCTCCCACAGGGGGGTGGGGAACACTGAAGCTTTCTTT. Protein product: CASSSHRGVGNTEAFF. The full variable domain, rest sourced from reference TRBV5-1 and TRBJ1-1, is KAGVTQTPRYLIKTRGQQVTLSCSPISGHRSVSWYQQTPGQGLQFLFEYFSETQRNKGNFPGRFSGRQFSNSRSEMNVSTLELGDSALYLCASSSHRGVGNTEAFFGQGTRLTVV.